The present T cell receptor beta chain was sequenced within a study of control samples from healthy donors and cancer patients. Germline CDR1 and CDR2: MRHNA and SNTAGT. Trimming cost V 6 bases and J 2 bases, with 9 bases left between them. This CDR3 contains 13 residues. Profiling relied on immunoSEQ multiplex PCR, and the TCRdb table lists in-frame clones only, not all of them. The sample has about 84,000 clones, roughly 91% seen once; the top ten hold 17%. The J gene is TRBJ2-3, the V gene TRBV6-4; D is possibly TRBD2 (5 bases). This receptor was taken from a man over 45 in good health. The sample taken for sequencing was blood. The CDR3 region has the DNA TGTGCCAGCAGCCGGGAAAACACAGATACGCAGTATTTT. Translating it yields CASSRENTDTQYF.